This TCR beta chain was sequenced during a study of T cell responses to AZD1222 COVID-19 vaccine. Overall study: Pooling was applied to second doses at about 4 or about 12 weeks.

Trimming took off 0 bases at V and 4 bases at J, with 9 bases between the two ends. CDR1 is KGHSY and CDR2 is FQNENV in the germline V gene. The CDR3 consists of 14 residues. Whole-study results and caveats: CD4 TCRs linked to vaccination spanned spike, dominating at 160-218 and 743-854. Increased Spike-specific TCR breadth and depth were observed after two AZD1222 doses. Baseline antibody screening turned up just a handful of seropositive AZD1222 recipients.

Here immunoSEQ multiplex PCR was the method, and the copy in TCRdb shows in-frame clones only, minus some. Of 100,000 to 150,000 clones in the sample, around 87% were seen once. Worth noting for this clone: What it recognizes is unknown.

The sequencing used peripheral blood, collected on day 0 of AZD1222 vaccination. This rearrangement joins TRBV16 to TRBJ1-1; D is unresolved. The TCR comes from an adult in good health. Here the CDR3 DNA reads TGTGCCAGCAGCCAATCCACAGTGGGCACTGAAGCTTTCTTT. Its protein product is CASSQSTVGTEAFF.